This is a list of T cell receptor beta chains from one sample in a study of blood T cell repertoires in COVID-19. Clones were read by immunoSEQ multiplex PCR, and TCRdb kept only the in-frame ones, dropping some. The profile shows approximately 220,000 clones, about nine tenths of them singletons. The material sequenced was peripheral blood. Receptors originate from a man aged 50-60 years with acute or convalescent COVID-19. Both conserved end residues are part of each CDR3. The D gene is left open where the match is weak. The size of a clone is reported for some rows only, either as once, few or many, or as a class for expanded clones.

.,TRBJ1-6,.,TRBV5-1,CASSSGRNSPLHF,TGCGCCAGCAGCTCAGGGCGTAATTCACCCCTCCACTTT
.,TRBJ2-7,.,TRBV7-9,CASSRAGGTPDEQYF,TGTGCCAGCAGCCGAGCAGGAGGGACCCCGGACGAGCAGTACTTC
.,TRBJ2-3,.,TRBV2,CASEWGRSTDTQYF,TGTGCCAGCGAATGGGGCAGAAGCACAGATACGCAGTATTTT
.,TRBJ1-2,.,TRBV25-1,CASSAATVGGYTF,TGTGCCAGCAGTGCGGCTACAGTTGGTGGCTACACCTTC
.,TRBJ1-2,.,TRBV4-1,CASSQGGQTYGYTF,TGCGCCAGCAGCCAAGGCGGGCAGACCTATGGCTACACCTTC
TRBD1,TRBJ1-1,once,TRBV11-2,CASSSGQGRNTEAFF,TGTGCCAGCAGCTCGGGACAGGGGAGGAACACTGAAGCTTTCTTT
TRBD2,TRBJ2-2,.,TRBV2,CASSEAGGLNTGELFF,TGTGCCAGCAGTGAAGCGGGGGGGTTGAACACCGGGGAGCTGTTTTTT
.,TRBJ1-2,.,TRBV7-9,CASSRQNYGYTF,TGTGCCAGCAGCCGACAGAACTATGGCTACACCTTC
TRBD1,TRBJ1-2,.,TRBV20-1,CSASSPDRRSYTF,TGCAGTGCTAGTTCCCCGGACAGGAGGAGCTACACCTTC
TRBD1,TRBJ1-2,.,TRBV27,CASRGTEVNGYGYTF,TGTGCCAGCAGGGGGACAGAAGTAAATGGCTATGGCTACACCTTC
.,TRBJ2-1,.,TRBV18,CASSPKPPGDEQFF,TGTGCCAGCTCACCAAAACCACCCGGGGATGAGCAGTTCTTC
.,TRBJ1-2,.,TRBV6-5,CASSQGYAGYTF,TGTGCCAGCAGCCAGGGTTATGCTGGCTACACCTTC
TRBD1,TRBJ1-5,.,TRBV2,CASRYQGAGQPQHF,TGTGCCAGCAGATATCAGGGGGCGGGCCAGCCCCAGCATTTT
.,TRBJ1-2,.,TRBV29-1,CSVEGEQGVGGGGYTF,TGCAGCGTTGAAGGAGAACAGGGCGTGGGTGGAGGAGGCTACACCTTC
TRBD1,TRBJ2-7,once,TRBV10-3,CAISESKGTGVWYEQYF,TGTGCCATCAGTGAGTCGAAAGGGACAGGGGTATGGTACGAGCAGTACTTC
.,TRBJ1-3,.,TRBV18,CASSPRAQRSSGNTIYF,TGTGCCAGCTCACCACGCGCTCAAAGGAGCTCTGGAAACACCATATATTTT
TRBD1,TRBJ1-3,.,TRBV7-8,CASSLATGARSGNTIYF,TGTGCCAGCAGCTTAGCTACAGGGGCGCGTTCTGGAAACACCATATATTTT
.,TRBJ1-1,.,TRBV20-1,CSALQVAEAFF,TGCAGTGCTCTACAGGTAGCTGAAGCTTTCTTT
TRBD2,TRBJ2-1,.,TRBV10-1,CASSESSGGLNEQFF,TGCGCCAGCAGTGAGTCTAGCGGGGGGCTCAATGAGCAGTTCTTC
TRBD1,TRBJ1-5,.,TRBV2,CASGGGQPQHF,TGTGCCAGCGGAGGGGGCCAGCCCCAGCATTTT
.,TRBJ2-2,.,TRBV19,CASSTIQGSGELFF,TGTGCCAGTAGTACGATACAGGGCTCCGGGGAGCTGTTTTTT
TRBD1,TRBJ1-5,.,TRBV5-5,CASSSGQGGQPQHF,TGTGCCAGCAGCTCGGGACAGGGCGGGCAGCCCCAGCATTTT
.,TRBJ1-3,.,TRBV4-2,CASSQTLQGRNTIYF,TGTGCCAGCAGCCAAACCCTCCAGGGAAGAAACACCATATATTTT
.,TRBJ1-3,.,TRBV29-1,CSAQRAGGNTIYF,TGCAGCGCCCAACGGGCAGGGGGAAACACCATATATTTT
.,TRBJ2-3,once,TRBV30,CARRTEGLTDTQYF,TGTGCCCGCCGGACCGAGGGATTGACAGATACGCAGTATTTT